This TCR beta chain was documented in a study of blood T cell repertoires in COVID-19. Study details: Sources were T cells, B-cell-depleted T cells, or PBMCs; the material itself was cDNA or gDNA.

With 0 bases clipped from V and 11 bases from J, the junction kept 9 bases outside the gene matches. The CDR3 covers 14 residues. The germline V gene encodes CDR1 SGHRS and CDR2 YFSETQ. This table comes from immunoSEQ multiplex PCR, and its TCRdb copy is limited to in-frame clones, with some not included. The data contain 55,000 to 70,000 clones, roughly 90% of them singletons. The clonotype originates from a woman aged 45-60 years with active or convalescent COVID-19. The rearrangement uses TRBV5-1 and TRBJ2-3; TRBD2 matches at 7 bases. The sample consisted of peripheral blood. This CDR3 is CASSLASAAGRQYF. The DNA of the CDR3 is TGCGCCAGCAGCTTGGCTTCAGCAGCGGGGAGGCAGTATTTT.